This TCR beta chain appears in the sequencing data of a study of OX40 agonist ivuxolimab in advanced cancers. Across the whole study: The study treated patients with ivuxolimab, an agonistic anti-OX40 (CD134) antibody. Partial responses were recorded for three patients, including one with hepatocellular carcinoma and two with cutaneous melanoma.

The length of the CDR3 is 15 residues. Germline V gives CDR1 SGHAT, CDR2 FQNNGV. After removal of 8 bases from V and 5 bases from J, the junction contained 12 bases not matched to a gene. Excluded were patients having autoimmune disease history or systemic immunosuppression. The protocol was immunoSEQ multiplex PCR, while the TCRdb copy is restricted to in-frame clones and leaves out a portion. The repertoire holds around 64,000 clones, with 70% to 90% as singletons. This clone is a singleton in its sample. This specimen consisted of CD4+ or CD8+ T cells sorted from blood, obtained in a trial of the OX40 agonist ivuxolimab. The gene calls are TRBV11-2 and TRBJ2-5; 9 positions agree with TRBD1. This clonotype was obtained from an adult with an advanced solid tumor such as melanoma, head and neck, liver or kidney cancer. CDR3 nucleotide sequence: TGTGCCAGCGGGACACAGGGGGCGCCTTTGGAGACCCAGTACTTC. Protein sequence: CASGTQGAPLETQYF.